The 21 T cell receptor beta chains given below trace back to one sample, sequenced in a study of a mutant IDH1 vaccine in newly diagnosed glioma. Time point defined: week 11, during vaccination. All doses held 300 ug of mutant IDH1 20-mer peptide, with topical imiquimod. The antigens these receptors bind are not known. Profiling relied on immunoSEQ multiplex PCR, and the TCRdb table lists in-frame clones only, not all of them. The sample lists about 40,000 clones, less than 90% occurring once. This specimen was PBMCs, taken from a glioma patient whose treatment included an IDH1 peptide vaccine. Receptor source: a man aged 35 to 55 with glioma.

The chain couples TRBV5-1 to TRBJ2-7; 8 nucleotides agree with TRBD1. CDR3 length: 13 residues. Germline assignment: CDR1 SGHRS and CDR2 YFSETQ. Trimming at V came to 5 bases and at J to 4 bases, leaving 5 bases not matched to a gene. The CDR3 region is CASRHRQGYEQYF. The CDR3 DNA sequence: TGCGCCAGCAGACACCGACAGGGGTACGAGCAGTACTTC.

The CDR3 DNA reads as TGTGCCAGCAGTCCTCGGGACAGACCTTTGGAGCAGTACTTC. Translating it yields CASSPRDRPLEQYF. This chain links TRBV6-4 with TRBJ2-7; 7 bases line up with TRBD1. Germline V gene data show CDR1 as MRHNA and CDR2 as SNTAGT. V lost 5 bases, J lost 7 bases, and 11 bases stayed unmatched. The CDR3 is made up of 14 amino acids.

The chain employs TRBV7-9 and TRBJ2-7; a weak D match, TRBD2 (5 bases). The V end lost 1 base, the J end lost 3 bases, and 13 bases lay between the germline ends. Germline V gene sequence: CDR1 SEHNR, CDR2 FQNEAQ (reference sequence). The CDR3 loop spans 15 amino acids. The CDR3 here is CASSLESKGDYEQYF. CDR3 sequence (DNA): TGTGCCAGCAGCTTAGAATCAAAGGGAGACTACGAGCAGTACTTC.

The table lists this clone with a few counts. V usage is TRBV2 and J usage is TRBJ1-1; D is possibly TRBD1 (6 bases). V was clipped by 6 bases and J by 4 bases, with 12 bases between them. Germline V gene sequence: CDR1 SNHLY, CDR2 FYNNEI. The CDR3 sequence is 13 residues long. The CDR3 spells CASRKQGGTEAFF. CDR3 in DNA: TGTGCCAGCAGGAAACAGGGAGGCACTGAAGCTTTCTTT. Filled out from reference TRBV2 and TRBJ1-1, the complete variable domain reads EPEVTQTPSHQVTQMGQEVILRCVPISNHLYFYWYRQILGQKVEFLVSFYNNEISEKSEIFDDQFSVERPDGSNFTLKIRSTKLEDSAMYFCASRKQGGTEAFFGQGTRLTVV.

This clone was seen once. The chain is built from TRBV6-5 and TRBJ1-2; the match to TRBD1 covers 9 bases. CDR3 length: 15 amino acids. The trim removed 4 bases at V and 2 bases at J, leaving 5 bases unmatched. The germline V gene encodes CDR1 MNHEY and CDR2 SVGAGI. CDR3 DNA: TGTGCCAGCAGTTTTACAGGGGGCTTGAACTATGGCTACACCTTC. Protein sequence: CASSFTGGLNYGYTF.

This rearrangement joins TRBV5-1 to TRBJ1-2; D ambiguous. Per the germline V gene, CDR1 is SGHRS and CDR2 is YFSETQ. The CDR3 runs 11 residues. The V end lost 0 bases, the J end lost 7 bases, and 4 bases lay between the germline ends. The CDR3 DNA follows: TGCGCCAGCAGCTTGGCGGGTGGCTACACCTTC. Protein product: CASSLAGGYTF.

This chain uses TRBV28 with TRBJ1-3; no firm D call. Trimming cost V 1 base and J 0 bases, with 4 bases left between them. CDR3 length equals 14 residues. The germline CDR1 and CDR2 sequences are MDHEN and SYDVKM. This CDR3 reads CASSLYSSGNTIYF. Written as DNA, the CDR3 is TGTGCCAGCAGTTTATACAGCTCTGGAAACACCATATATTTT.

The chain links TRBV7-8 to TRBJ1-5; D may be TRBD1 (5 bases). Germline loops: CDR1 SGHVS, CDR2 FQNEAQ. The length of the CDR3 is 19 residues. The V end was cut by 5 bases, the J end by 0 bases, with 23 bases between. The chain's CDR3 is CASSIRWGRDLDSNQPQHF. CDR3 DNA sequence: TGTGCCAGCAGCATAAGATGGGGCAGGGATCTTGATAGCAATCAGCCCCAGCATTTT.

This chain joins TRBV2 and TRBJ2-7; possibly TRBD1 or TRBD2 for D (5 bases each). Germline CDR1 SNHLY, CDR2 FYNNEI. Trimming removed 7 bases from V and 6 bases from J, with 13 bases in between. The CDR3 is 12 amino acids. CDR3 DNA sequence: TGTGCCAGCAATCGGGACCTCCGCGAGCAGTACTTC. Its protein is CASNRDLREQYF.

The CDR3: CANGGDRLGTQYF. The CDR3 nucleotides are TGCGCCAACGGGGGTGACCGCCTGGGTACGCAGTATTTT. The chain joins TRBV5-1 to TRBJ2-3, with a possible D match to TRBD2 (6 bases). The CDR3 extends over 13 amino acids. Trimming left V 9 bases short and J 8 bases short, with 19 bases between. Germline V gene sequence: CDR1 SGHRS, CDR2 YFSETQ.

The V and J genes are TRBV18 and TRBJ2-1, with 7 bases fitting TRBD2. Germline lookup yields CDR1 KGHSH and CDR2 LQKENI. Trimming took 4 bases from V and 6 from J; bases not matched to a gene: 3. The CDR3 has 13 amino acids. CDR3 sequence: CASSQSGGNEQFF. CDR3 sequence (DNA): TGTGCCAGCTCACAATCGGGGGGCAATGAGCAGTTCTTC. The full variable domain, completed using reference TRBV18 and TRBJ2-1, is NAGVMQNPRHLVRRRGQEARLRCSPMKGHSHVYWYRQLPEEGLKFMVYLQKENIIDESGMPKERFSAEFPKEGPSILRIQQVVRGDSAAYFCASSQSGGNEQFFGPGTRLTVL.

The chain uses TRBV2 and TRBJ2-7; D may be TRBD1 or TRBD2 (6 bases each). Germline loops: CDR1 SNHLY, CDR2 FYNNEI. V lost 2 bases and J lost 3, with 14 bases in between. The CDR3 is 15 residues long. The CDR3 here is CASSETGATDYEQYF. The CDR3 DNA reads as TGTGCCAGCAGTGAAACGGGGGCTACGGACTACGAGCAGTACTTC.

J is TRBJ2-5 and V is TRBV5-1; 9 positions match TRBD1. From germline, CDR1 is SGHRS and CDR2 YFSETQ. The V and J ends lost 4 bases and 2 bases, in that order; junction bases with no gene match: 3. The length of the CDR3 is 14 residues. The CDR3 DNA reads as TGCGCCAGCAGCCCGACAGGGGGGCAAGAGACCCAGTACTTC. Translating it yields CASSPTGGQETQYF.

CDR3 nucleotide sequence: TGTGCCAGTACCCCCCCTGGCAGCCTCACTGAAGCTTTCTTT. This gives the protein CASTPPGSLTEAFF. This rearrangement joins TRBV19 to TRBJ1-1; D remains unclear. Germline V gene lookup returns CDR1 LNHDA and CDR2 SQIVND (reference sequence). Trimming removed 7 bases at V and 4 bases at J, with 16 bases between. The CDR3 is 14 residues long.

This CDR3 is CASKRGGQGAQPQHF. As DNA, the CDR3 is TGTGCCAGTAAAAGGGGAGGACAGGGGGCTCAGCCCCAGCATTTT. This chain links TRBV19 with TRBJ1-5; 11 bases are shared with TRBD1. This CDR3 has 15 residues. V lost 7 bases, J lost 6 bases, and 8 bases stayed unmatched. Looked up from germline, CDR1 is LNHDA and CDR2 is SQIVND (reference sequence). Complete variable domain (other parts from reference TRBV19 and TRBJ1-5): DGGITQSPKYLFRKEGQNVTLSCEQNLNHDAMYWYRQDPGQGLRLIYYSQIVNDFQKGDIAEGYSVSREKKESFPLTVTSAQKNPTAFYLCASKRGGQGAQPQHFGDGTRLSIL.

CDR3 sequence: CASSSQGGVGRYTQYF. CDR3 sequence (DNA): TGTGCCAGCAGTTCCCAAGGGGGGGTCGGGCGGTATACGCAGTATTTT. V and J are TRBV6-5 and TRBJ2-3, with a weak D call TRBD2 (7 bases). Trimming cost V 4 bases and J 7 bases, with 21 bases left between them. Germline V gene sequence: CDR1 MNHEY, CDR2 SVGAGI. The CDR3 extends over 16 amino acids.

V is TRBV6-6 and J is TRBJ1-5; no clear D. The V gene lost 4 bases and the J gene lost 7 bases, with 14 bases spanning the gap. Per the germline V gene, CDR1 is MNHNY and CDR2 is SVGAGI (reference sequence). This CDR3 region has 14 residues. CDR3 coding DNA: TGTGCCAGCAGTTGGGCCGGCGAAGGCCAGCCCCAGCATTTT. Its protein product is CASSWAGEGQPQHF.

The rearrangement links TRBV27 to TRBJ1-2; D possibly corresponds to TRBD1 (6 bases). The CDR3 contains 13 residues. Trimming removed 6 bases at V and 3 bases at J, with 11 bases between. Germline-derived CDR1 and CDR2 are MNHEY and SMNVEV (reference sequence). The CDR3 here is CASSLQGDYGYTF. The CDR3 coding sequence is TGTGCCAGCAGCCTACAGGGCGACTATGGCTACACCTTC.

This clone was detected a few times. The chain combines TRBV19 with TRBJ1-1, with a weak D call TRBD1 (5 bases). Trimming removed 3 bases from V and 6 bases from J, with 11 bases in between. The CDR3 has 13 residues. The germline V gene encodes CDR1 LNHDA and CDR2 SQIVND (reference sequence). The CDR3 sequence: CASSMDRGAEAFF. The CDR3 bases are TGTGCCAGTAGTATGGATCGGGGGGCTGAAGCTTTCTTT.

This clone was counted between two and nine times. This sequence joins TRBV9 and TRBJ2-2; D remains unclear. Looked up from germline, CDR1 is SGDLS and CDR2 is YYNGEE. V lost 4 bases and J lost 5, with 18 bases in between. The CDR3 is 16 amino acids. The CDR3 coding sequence is TGTGCCAGCAGCCCCCCGATAGTTGGATATACCGGGGAGCTGTTTTTT. This encodes CASSPPIVGYTGELFF.

Note on this clone: The sample has other DNA sequences that encode this CDR3 too. The genes are TRBV18 and TRBJ1-5, with D hard to call. Trimming cost V 3 bases and J 0 bases, with 6 bases left between them. Per the germline V gene, CDR1 is KGHSH and CDR2 is LQKENI. There are 14 residues in the CDR3. The CDR3 protein is CASSPSYSNQPQHF. CDR3 DNA sequence: TGTGCCAGCTCACCCTCTTATAGCAATCAGCCCCAGCATTTT.